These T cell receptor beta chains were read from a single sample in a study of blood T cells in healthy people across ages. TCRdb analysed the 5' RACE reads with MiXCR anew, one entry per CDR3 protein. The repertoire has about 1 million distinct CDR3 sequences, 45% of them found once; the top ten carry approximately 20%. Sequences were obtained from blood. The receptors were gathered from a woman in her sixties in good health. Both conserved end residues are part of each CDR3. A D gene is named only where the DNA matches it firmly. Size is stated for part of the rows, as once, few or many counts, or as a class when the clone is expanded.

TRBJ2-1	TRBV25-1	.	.	TGTGCCAGCAGGGACGGTCCCTACAATGAGCAGTTCTTC	CASRDGPYNEQFF
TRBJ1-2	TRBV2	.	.	TGTGCCAGCAGTGAACAGGGACGTAACCATGGCTACACCTTC	CASSEQGRNHGYTF
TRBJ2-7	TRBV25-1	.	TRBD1	TGTGCCAGCAATAAACAGGGGGGCTACGAGCAGTACTTC	CASNKQGGYEQYF
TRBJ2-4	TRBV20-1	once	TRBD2	TGCAGTGCGCCAACTAGCGGGATAGCCAAAAACATTCAGTACTTC	CSAPTSGIAKNIQYF
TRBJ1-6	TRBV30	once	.	TGTGCCTGGAGTAAAGGGGCCGCAACCAATTCACCCCTCCACTTT	CAWSKGAATNSPLHF
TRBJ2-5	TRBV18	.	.	TGTGCCAGCTCACCACCTACGGAAGAGACCCAGTACTTC	CASSPPTEETQYF
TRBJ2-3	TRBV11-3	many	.	TGTGCCAGCAGCTCCCGGCGCACAGATACGCAGTATTTT	CASSSRRTDTQYF
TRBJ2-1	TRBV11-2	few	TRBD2	TGTGCCAGCAGCCAGGCCGGGACTAGCCCACGTGAGCAGTTCTTC	CASSQAGTSPREQFF
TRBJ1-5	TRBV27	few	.	TGTGCCAGCAGCCCCCGGGGCCGGTTCACTCAGCCCCAGCATTTT	CASSPRGRFTQPQHF
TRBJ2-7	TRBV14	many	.	TGTGCCAGCAGCCAGGACACCTCCTACGAGCAGTACTTC	CASSQDTSYEQYF
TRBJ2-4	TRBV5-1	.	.	TGCGCCAGCAGCTTGGCCCAGGGAGACCTTATGGGGCAGTACTTC	CASSLAQGDLMGQYF
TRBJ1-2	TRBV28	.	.	TGTGCCAGCAGTTTATCGGGGGCGCAGTATGGCTACACCTTC	CASSLSGAQYGYTF
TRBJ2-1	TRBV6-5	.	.	TGTGCCAGCAGTTACCAGGCGGGAAATTACAATGAGCAGTTCTTC	CASSYQAGNYNEQFF
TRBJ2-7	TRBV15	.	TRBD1	TGTGCCACCAGTACAGACAGGGGAAGCTCCTACGAGCAGTACTTC	CATSTDRGSSYEQYF
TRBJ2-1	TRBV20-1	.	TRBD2	TGCAGTGCTAGAGATCACGGACTAGCGGACTACAATGAGCAGTTCTTC	CSARDHGLADYNEQFF
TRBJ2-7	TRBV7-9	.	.	TGTGCCAGCAGCCCGATGGGTGGATACGAGCAGTACTTC	CASSPMGGYEQYF
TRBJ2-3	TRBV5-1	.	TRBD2	TGCGCCAGCAGCTTGCGGACTAGCGGGAGAATTAGGGCCACAGATACGCAGTATTTT	CASSLRTSGRIRATDTQYF
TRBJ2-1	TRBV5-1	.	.	TGCGCCAGCAGCTCCTCAACACAGGTATCTGAGCAGTTCTTC	CASSSSTQVSEQFF
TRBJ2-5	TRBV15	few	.	TGTGCCACCAGCAGAGATAAAGGGTTCGGAGAGACCCAGTACTTC	CATSRDKGFGETQYF
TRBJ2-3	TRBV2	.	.	TGTGCCAGCAGTGTGGCGAGCCTCCCAGATACGCAGTATTTT	CASSVASLPDTQYF
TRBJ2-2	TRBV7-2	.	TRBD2	TGTGCCAGCAGCTGGAGCGGGATTAACACCGGGGAGCTGTTTTTT	CASSWSGINTGELFF
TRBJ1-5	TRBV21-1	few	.	TGTGCCAGCAGCCGGGAGGGATCCAATCAGCCCCAGCATTTT	CASSREGSNQPQHF
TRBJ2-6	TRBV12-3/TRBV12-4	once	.	TGTGCCAGCAGGACAAGGGGGTTCGGGGCCAACGTCCTGACTTTC	CASRTRGFGANVLTF
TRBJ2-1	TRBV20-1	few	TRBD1	TGCAGTGCTGAGGACAGGGTCGTGGGCAATGAGCAGTTCTTC	CSAEDRVVGNEQFF
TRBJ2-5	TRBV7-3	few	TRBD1	TGTGCCAGCAGCTACACCGGGACAGGGGCCGAGACCCAGTACTTC	CASSYTGTGAETQYF